This is a list of T cell receptor beta chains from one sample in a study of OX40 agonist ivuxolimab in advanced cancers. This table comes from immunoSEQ multiplex PCR, and its TCRdb copy is limited to in-frame clones, with some not included. The sample lists around 70,000 clones; about 85% were seen once. The source material was CD4+ or CD8+ T cells sorted from blood, sampled in a trial of the OX40 agonist ivuxolimab. The receptors derive from an adult with an advanced solid tumor such as melanoma, head and neck, liver or kidney cancer. CDR3s include the opening cysteine and the closing phenylalanine or tryptophan. Fields, in order: CDR3 DNA, CDR3 protein, D gene, V gene, clone size, J gene. D genes are given only for firm matches. Clone size is not always given. Where it is, it says once, few, many or a class for expanded clones.

DNA: TGTGCCAGCAGCCCCGGCGGGGGCTTGGAAGGCTACACCTTC; CDR3: CASSPGGGLEGYTF; D: -; V: TRBV7-9; size: -; J: TRBJ1-2
DNA: TGCGCCAGCAGTCAAGAGACTAGCGGGGGGGCCTCCTACGAGCAGTACTTC; CDR3: CASSQETSGGASYEQYF; D: TRBD2; V: TRBV23-1; size: -; J: TRBJ2-7
DNA: TGTGCCAGCGTAGACAGGGGCAAAAACATTCAGTACTTC; CDR3: CASVDRGKNIQYF; D: TRBD1; V: TRBV6-5; size: -; J: TRBJ2-4
DNA: TGTGCCAGCAGCCAAGAGCGTCATCACACCGGGGAGCTGTTTTTT; CDR3: CASSQERHHTGELFF; D: -; V: TRBV14; size: -; J: TRBJ2-2
DNA: TGTGCCAGCAGACGACACCACCAAGAGACCCAGTACTTC; CDR3: CASRRHHQETQYF; D: -; V: TRBV27; size: -; J: TRBJ2-5
DNA: TGTGCCAGTAGTAGGAGGTGGTCCGATAAGCAGCCCCAGCATTTT; CDR3: CASSRRWSDKQPQHF; D: -; V: TRBV19; size: -; J: TRBJ1-5
DNA: TGTGCCTGGAGGGAACCCGAATTCACCTTC; CDR3: CAWREPEFTF; D: -; V: TRBV30; size: -; J: TRBJ1-2
DNA: TGCGCCAGCACAAACCCGAGGCTAGCGGGGGGGGCCTCCTACAATGAGCAGTTCTTC; CDR3: CASTNPRLAGGASYNEQFF; D: TRBD2; V: TRBV5-1; size: -; J: TRBJ2-1
DNA: TGTGCCAGCAGCCCCAGGTCAGATGGCTACACCTTC; CDR3: CASSPRSDGYTF; D: -; V: TRBV7-9; size: -; J: TRBJ1-2
DNA: TGTGCCAGCAGCCAAGGCGAGGGGGCTCGGACTGAAGCTTTCTTT; CDR3: CASSQGEGARTEAFF; D: TRBD1; V: TRBV4-2; size: -; J: TRBJ1-1
DNA: TGTGCCAGCAGCCACGGGGGAGGACAGGGATTCTACAATGAGCAGTTCTTC; CDR3: CASSHGGGQGFYNEQFF; D: TRBD1; V: TRBV7-2; size: -; J: TRBJ2-1
DNA: TGTGCCAGCTCAACCTCCGGGACAGGCCTTAACTATGGCTACACCTTC; CDR3: CASSTSGTGLNYGYTF; D: TRBD1; V: TRBV18; size: -; J: TRBJ1-2
DNA: TGTGCCAGCAGCTTGGAGGGGGAGACCCAGTACTTC; CDR3: CASSLEGETQYF; D: -; V: TRBV5-4; size: -; J: TRBJ2-5
DNA: TGTGCCAGCAGTGACCAGTCGAACACTGAAGCTTTCTTT; CDR3: CASSDQSNTEAFF; D: -; V: TRBV2; size: few; J: TRBJ1-1
DNA: TGTGCCAGCAGTCCCGGACTAGCGTTAACAGATACGCAGTATTTT; CDR3: CASSPGLALTDTQYF; D: TRBD2; V: TRBV6-5; size: once; J: TRBJ2-3
DNA: TGTGCCAGCAGTAACACAGGGACGGCCAATGAGCAGTTCTTC; CDR3: CASSNTGTANEQFF; D: -; V: TRBV25-1; size: once; J: TRBJ2-1
DNA: TGTGCCATCAGTGTGGGCGCCACCTATAATTCACCCCTCCACTTT; CDR3: CAISVGATYNSPLHF; D: -; V: TRBV10-3; size: -; J: TRBJ1-6
DNA: TGTGCCAGCAGCCCCCGCCGATGGGACAGGGGCTCCGAGCAGTACTTC; CDR3: CASSPRRWDRGSEQYF; D: -; V: TRBV21-1; size: -; J: TRBJ2-7
DNA: TGTGCCAGCTCACCACGGGCTAAAACTGAGACCCAGTACTTC; CDR3: CASSPRAKTETQYF; D: -; V: TRBV18; size: -; J: TRBJ2-5
DNA: TGTGCCAGTAGTATATCAGAGACAGGGGGCGGTGAGCAGTTCTTC; CDR3: CASSISETGGGEQFF; D: TRBD1; V: TRBV19; size: -; J: TRBJ2-1
DNA: TGTGCCAGCAGCCCCCGATCTAGTGAAGCTTTCTTT; CDR3: CASSPRSSEAFF; D: -; V: TRBV11-3; size: -; J: TRBJ1-1
DNA: TGCGCCAGCGGTCCCAATCCGGGAGATACGCAGTATTTT; CDR3: CASGPNPGDTQYF; D: -; V: TRBV10-1; size: -; J: TRBJ2-3
DNA: TGTGCCAGCAGCGAACCGGGACGTAGTCAATTTTATGGCTACACCTTC; CDR3: CASSEPGRSQFYGYTF; D: -; V: TRBV6-1; size: -; J: TRBJ1-2
DNA: TGTGCCAGCAGCCCAAGCGCTGGGCCCTCCTACGAGCAGTACTTC; CDR3: CASSPSAGPSYEQYF; D: -; V: TRBV7-3; size: -; J: TRBJ2-7
DNA: TGCGCCAGCAGCCAACCACTGGGGGGGGCGGACACCGGGGAGCTGTTTTTT; CDR3: CASSQPLGGADTGELFF; D: -; V: TRBV4-1; size: -; J: TRBJ2-2
DNA: TGTGCCATCAGGGGCGGGGGGTACAATGAGCAGTTCTTC; CDR3: CAIRGGGYNEQFF; D: TRBD2; V: TRBV10-3; size: -; J: TRBJ2-1
DNA: TGCAGCGTCGATACAGGGGGTCGGACAGATACGCAGTATTTT; CDR3: CSVDTGGRTDTQYF; D: TRBD1; V: TRBV29-1; size: once; J: TRBJ2-3
DNA: TGCGCCAGCGGACTGACAAGTACCTTCAGCTCTGGGGCCAACGTCCTGACTTTC; CDR3: CASGLTSTFSSGANVLTF; D: -; V: TRBV5-1; size: once; J: TRBJ2-6